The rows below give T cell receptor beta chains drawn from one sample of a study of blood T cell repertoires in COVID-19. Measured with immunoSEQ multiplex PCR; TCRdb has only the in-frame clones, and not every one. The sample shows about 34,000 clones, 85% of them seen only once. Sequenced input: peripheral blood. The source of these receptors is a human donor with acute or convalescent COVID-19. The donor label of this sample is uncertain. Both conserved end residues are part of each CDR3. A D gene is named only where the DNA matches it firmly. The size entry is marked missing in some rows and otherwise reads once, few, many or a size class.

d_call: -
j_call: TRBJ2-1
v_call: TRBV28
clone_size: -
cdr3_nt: TGTGCCAGCAGTTTACGGGACACAAAAGGGGTTATACGGAATGAGCAGTTCTTC
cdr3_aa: CASSLRDTKGVIRNEQFF

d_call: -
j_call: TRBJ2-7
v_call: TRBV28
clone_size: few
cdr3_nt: TGTGCCAGCAGTTTCCTGGGGGGAAGACGGAGGGACGAGCAGTACTTC
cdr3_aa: CASSFLGGRRRDEQYF

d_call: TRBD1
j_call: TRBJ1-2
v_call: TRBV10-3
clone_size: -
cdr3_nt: TGTGCCATCAGTCACATCATGACAGGGGACCGGGAGGGCTACACCTTC
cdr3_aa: CAISHIMTGDREGYTF

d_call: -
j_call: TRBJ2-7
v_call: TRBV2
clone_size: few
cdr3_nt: TGTGCCAGCAGGGACTACCTCTCCTACGAGCAGTACTTC
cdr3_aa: CASRDYLSYEQYF

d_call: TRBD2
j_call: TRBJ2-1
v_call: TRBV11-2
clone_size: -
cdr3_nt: TGTGCCAGCAGCCCTCCCACTCTGACTAGCGGAGGCGACAATGAGCAGTTCTTC
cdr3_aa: CASSPPTLTSGGDNEQFF

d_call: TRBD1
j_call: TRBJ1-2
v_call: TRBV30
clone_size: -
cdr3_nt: TGTGCCTACAGCCGGGACAGGGGACTTCCTAACTATGGCTACACCTTC
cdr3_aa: CAYSRDRGLPNYGYTF

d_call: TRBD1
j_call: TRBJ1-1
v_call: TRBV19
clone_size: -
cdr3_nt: TGTGCCAGTAGTCCACGGGGGGACAGGACGAACACTGAAGCTTTCTTT
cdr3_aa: CASSPRGDRTNTEAFF

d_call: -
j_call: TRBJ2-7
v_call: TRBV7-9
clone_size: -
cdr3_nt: TGTGCCAGCAGCCTGAGAGGGTTCGAAGAGCAGTACTTC
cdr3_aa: CASSLRGFEEQYF

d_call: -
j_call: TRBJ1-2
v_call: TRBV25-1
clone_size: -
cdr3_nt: TGTGCCACCAGTTGGCTTTATGGCTACACCTTC
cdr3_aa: CATSWLYGYTF

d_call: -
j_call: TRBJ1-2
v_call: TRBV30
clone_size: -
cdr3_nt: TGTGCCTTAGCCCAGGGCGGCGCAACATACACCTTC
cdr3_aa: CALAQGGATYTF

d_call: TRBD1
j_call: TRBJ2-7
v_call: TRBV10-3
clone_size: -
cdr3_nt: TGTGCCACTGGGACAGGGGGCAGGTACGAGCAGTACTTC
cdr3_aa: CATGTGGRYEQYF

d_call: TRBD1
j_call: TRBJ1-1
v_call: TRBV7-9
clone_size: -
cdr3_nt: TGTGCCAGCAGCTTAGACAGGGGGCTCACTGAAGCTTTCTTT
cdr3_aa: CASSLDRGLTEAFF

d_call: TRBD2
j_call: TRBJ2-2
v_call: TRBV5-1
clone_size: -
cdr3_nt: TGCGCCAGCAGCTTGAAGGCTAGCGGGAGTCCTGATGGGACCGGGGAGCTGTTTTTT
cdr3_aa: CASSLKASGSPDGTGELFF

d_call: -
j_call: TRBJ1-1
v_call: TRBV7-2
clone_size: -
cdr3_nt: TGTGCCAGCACCCTGACAGGTTCGAACACTGAAGCTTTCTTT
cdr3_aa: CASTLTGSNTEAFF

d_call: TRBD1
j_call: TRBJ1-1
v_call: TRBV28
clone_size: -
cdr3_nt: TGTGCCAGCAGTTTATCCACAGGGGCCACTGAAGCTTTCTTT
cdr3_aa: CASSLSTGATEAFF

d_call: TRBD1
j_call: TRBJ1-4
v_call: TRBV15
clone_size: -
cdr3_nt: TGTGCCACCAGCGGGGGACAGGGGGCAACTAATGAAAAACTGTTTTTT
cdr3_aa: CATSGGQGATNEKLFF

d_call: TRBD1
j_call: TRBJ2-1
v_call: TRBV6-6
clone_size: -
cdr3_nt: TGTGCCAGCAGTTTCCCGGGACAGGGTTTCTATGAGCAGTTCTTC
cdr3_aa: CASSFPGQGFYEQFF

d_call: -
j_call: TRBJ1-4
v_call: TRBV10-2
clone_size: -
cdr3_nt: TGCGCCAGCAGGGAGTCAGGAGGGGACGGGATACTGTTTTTT
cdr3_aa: CASRESGGDGILFF

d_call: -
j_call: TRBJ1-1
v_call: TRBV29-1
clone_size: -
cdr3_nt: TGCAGCGTTTGGAGGGATCCAGGGAACACTGAAGCTTTCTTT
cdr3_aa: CSVWRDPGNTEAFF

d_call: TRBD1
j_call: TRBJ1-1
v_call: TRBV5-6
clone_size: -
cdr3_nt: TGTGCCAGCAGCCCCGACAGGGGGCAATGGGACACTGAAGCTTTCTTT
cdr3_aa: CASSPDRGQWDTEAFF

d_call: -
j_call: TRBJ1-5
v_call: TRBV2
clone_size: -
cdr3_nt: TGTGCCAGCAGTGGGGGAGTTCAGATTGGCCCATATAGCAATCAGCCCCAGCATTTT
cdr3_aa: CASSGGVQIGPYSNQPQHF

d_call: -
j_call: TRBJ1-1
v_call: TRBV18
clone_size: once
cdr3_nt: TGTGCCAGCTCACCATGGAGGAGAGGCGGTCAGAACGGGACTGAAGCTTTCTTT
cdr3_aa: CASSPWRRGGQNGTEAFF